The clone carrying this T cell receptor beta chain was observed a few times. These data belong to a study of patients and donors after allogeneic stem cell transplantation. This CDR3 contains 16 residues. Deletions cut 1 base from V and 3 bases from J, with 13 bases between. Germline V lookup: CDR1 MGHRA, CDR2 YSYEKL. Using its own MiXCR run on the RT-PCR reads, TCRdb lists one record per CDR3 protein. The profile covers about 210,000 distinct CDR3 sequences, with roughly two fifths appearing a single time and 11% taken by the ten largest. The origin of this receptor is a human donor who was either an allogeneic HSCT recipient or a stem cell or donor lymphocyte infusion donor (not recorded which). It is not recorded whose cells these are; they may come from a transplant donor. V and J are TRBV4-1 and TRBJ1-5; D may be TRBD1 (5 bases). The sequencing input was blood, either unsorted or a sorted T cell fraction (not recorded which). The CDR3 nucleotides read TGCGCCAGCAGCCAAGGGAGAGGCAGGGACAATCAGCCCCAGCATTTT. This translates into CASSQGRGRDNQPQHF.